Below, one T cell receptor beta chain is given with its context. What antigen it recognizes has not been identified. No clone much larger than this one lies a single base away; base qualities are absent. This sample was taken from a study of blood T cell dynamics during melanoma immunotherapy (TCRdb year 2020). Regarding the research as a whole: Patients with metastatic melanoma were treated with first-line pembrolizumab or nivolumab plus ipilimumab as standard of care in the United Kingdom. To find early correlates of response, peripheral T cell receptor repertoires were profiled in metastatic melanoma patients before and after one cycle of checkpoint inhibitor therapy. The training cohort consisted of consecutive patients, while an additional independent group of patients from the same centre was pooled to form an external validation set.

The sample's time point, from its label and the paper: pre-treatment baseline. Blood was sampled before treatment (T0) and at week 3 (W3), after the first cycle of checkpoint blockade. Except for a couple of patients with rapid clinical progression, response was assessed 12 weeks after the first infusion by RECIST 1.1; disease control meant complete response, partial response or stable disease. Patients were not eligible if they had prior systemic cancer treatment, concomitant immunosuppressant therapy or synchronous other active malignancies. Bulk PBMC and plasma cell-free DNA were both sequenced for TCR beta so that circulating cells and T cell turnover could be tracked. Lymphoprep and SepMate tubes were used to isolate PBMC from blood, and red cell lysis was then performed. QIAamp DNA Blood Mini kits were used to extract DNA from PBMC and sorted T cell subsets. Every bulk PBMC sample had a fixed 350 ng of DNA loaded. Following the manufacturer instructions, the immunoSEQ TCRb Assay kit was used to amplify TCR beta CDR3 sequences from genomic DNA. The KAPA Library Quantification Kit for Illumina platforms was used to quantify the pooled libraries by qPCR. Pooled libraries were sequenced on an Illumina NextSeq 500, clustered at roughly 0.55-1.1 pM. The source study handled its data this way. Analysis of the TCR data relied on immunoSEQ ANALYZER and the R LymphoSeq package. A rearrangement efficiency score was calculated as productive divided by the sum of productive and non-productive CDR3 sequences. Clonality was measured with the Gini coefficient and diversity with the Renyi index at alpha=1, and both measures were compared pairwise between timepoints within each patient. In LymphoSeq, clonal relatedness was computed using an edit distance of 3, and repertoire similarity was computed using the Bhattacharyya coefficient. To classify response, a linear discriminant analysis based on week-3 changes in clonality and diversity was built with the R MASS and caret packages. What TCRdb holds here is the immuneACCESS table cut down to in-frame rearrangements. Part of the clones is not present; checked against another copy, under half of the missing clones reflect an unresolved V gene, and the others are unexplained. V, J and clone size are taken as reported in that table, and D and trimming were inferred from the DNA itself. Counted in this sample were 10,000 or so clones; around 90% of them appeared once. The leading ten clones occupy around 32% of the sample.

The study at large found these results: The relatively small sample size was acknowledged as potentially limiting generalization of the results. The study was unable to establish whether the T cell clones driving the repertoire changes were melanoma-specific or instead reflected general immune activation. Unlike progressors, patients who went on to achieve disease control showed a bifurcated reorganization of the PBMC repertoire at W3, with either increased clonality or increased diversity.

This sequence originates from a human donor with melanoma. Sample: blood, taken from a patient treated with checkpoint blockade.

The base sequence is TGTGCCAGCAGCCCTCACCGACAGGGGCGGAACGAGCAGTACTTC. Its coded protein is CASSPHRQGRNEQYF. The rearranged chain carries TRBV7-8 and TRBJ2-7, and TRBD1 aligns with 8 junction nucleotides. The germline V gene encodes CDR1 SGHVS and CDR2 FQNEAQ. V is trimmed back by 5 bases and J by 5 bases, and the junction contains 11 bases that no gene match accounts for. The CDR3 contains 15 residues, cysteine and phenylalanine counted. Here the CDR3 DNA is all that survives: 45 bases in frame from base 1.